Below, 12 T cell receptor beta chains from the same sample are listed, as sequenced in a study of blood T cell repertoires in COVID-19. Produced via immunoSEQ multiplex PCR; TCRdb's table is partial and in-frame only. The profile shows about 170,000 clones, 70% to 90% of them singletons. The sample comprised peripheral blood. The receptors were gathered from a man in his sixties who had recovered from COVID-19.

This clone was counted only a few times. This chain links TRBV6-5 with TRBJ1-1, with D perhaps TRBD1 (5 bases). This CDR3 has 16 residues. Trimming shortened V by 0 bases and J by 4 bases, and 15 bases separated the two germline ends. The germline V gene encodes CDR1 MNHEY and CDR2 SVGAGI. The CDR3 bases are TGTGCCAGCAGTTACTCGTCCGGGACTGGAGTCACTGAAGCTTTCTTT. As protein: CASSYSSGTGVTEAFF.

This clone was seen just once. This chain uses TRBV12-3 or TRBV12-4 with TRBJ2-5, with D perhaps matching TRBD2 (6 bases). The V end was cut by 6 bases, the J end by 2 bases, with 10 bases between. This CDR3 region has 13 residues. In DNA form, the CDR3 reads TGTGCCAGCAGAGGTAGCGGACAAGAGACCCAGTACTTC. Translation gives CASRGSGQETQYF.

The genes are TRBV6-5 and TRBJ2-5; TRBD1 matches at 10 bases. CDR1 and CDR2 (germline): MNHEY, SVGAGI. The CDR3 contains 14 residues. Trimming cost V 6 bases and J 5 bases; bases outside gene matches: 6. CDR3 nucleotides: TGTGCCAGCAGCCGACAGGGGGCGGAGGAGACCCAGTACTTC. It specifies CASSRQGAEETQYF.

This chain connects TRBV5-1 to TRBJ2-5, with 7 bases fitting TRBD1. Germline V gene sequence: CDR1 SGHRS, CDR2 YFSETQ. Trimming took 4 bases from V and 4 from J; bases not matched to a gene: 7. The CDR3 extends over 14 amino acids. The CDR3 DNA follows: TGCGCCAGCAGCCCGACAGGGTGGGGAGAGACCCAGTACTTC. It translates to CASSPTGWGETQYF.

The chain couples TRBV12-3 or TRBV12-4 to TRBJ1-3; D is ambiguous. The CDR3 totals 13 residues. V was trimmed by 0 bases and J by 3 bases, leaving 3 bases between them. CDR3 protein: CASSLAGGNTIYF. CDR3 bases: TGTGCCAGCAGTTTAGCCGGTGGAAACACCATATATTTT.

The chain combines TRBV14 with TRBJ1-2; the match to TRBD1 covers 10 bases. CDR3 length: 16 residues. The germline gives CDR1 SGHDN, CDR2 FVKESK. The trim removed 3 bases at V and 3 bases at J, leaving 7 bases unmatched. DNA for the CDR3: TGTGCCAGCAGCCAGTTAACCGGGACAGGGGACTATGGCTACACCTTC. It encodes CASSQLTGTGDYGYTF.

The chain uses TRBV5-6 and TRBJ2-1; no definite D call. This CDR3 is 14 amino acids long. Looked up from germline, CDR1 is SGHDT and CDR2 is YYEEEE. Between the trimmed V and J ends, which lost 2 bases and 4 bases, there was a span of 10 bases. Here the CDR3 reads CASSLGESYNEQFF. Here the CDR3 DNA reads TGTGCCAGCAGCTTAGGAGAATCTTACAATGAGCAGTTCTTC.

This chain uses TRBV3-1 (or the pseudogene TRBV3-2) with TRBJ2-1; 13 bases agree with TRBD2. Germline V lookup: CDR1 LGHDT, CDR2 YNNKEL (reference sequence). Trimming cost V 4 bases and J 7 bases; bases outside gene matches: 4. The CDR3 has 15 residues. The CDR3 loop is CASSPPGLAGNEQFF. The CDR3 DNA follows: TGTGCCAGCAGCCCTCCGGGACTAGCGGGAAATGAGCAGTTCTTC.

The gene calls are TRBV5-1 and TRBJ2-7; TRBD1 is a possible D gene (6 bases). Trimming shortened V by 4 bases and J by 0 bases, and 14 bases separated the two germline ends. The CDR3 is 15 amino acids. The germline V gene has CDR1 SGHRS and CDR2 YFSETQ. The CDR3 nucleotides are TGCGCCAGCAGCCTTCTGACAGGCTTCTCCTACGAGCAGTACTTC. It encodes CASSLLTGFSYEQYF.

The V and J genes are TRBV6-2 or TRBV6-3 and TRBJ1-2; perhaps TRBD1 as D (6 bases). This CDR3 region has 13 residues. Trimming pared 5 bases from V and 4 bases from J, leaving 11 bases between. The germline V gene has CDR1 MNHEY and CDR2 SVGEGT. CDR3 sequence reads: CASSHREGYGYTF. CDR3 in DNA: TGTGCCAGCAGTCACAGGGAGGGCTATGGCTACACCTTC.

This clone was recorded once. This rearrangement joins TRBV4-2 to TRBJ1-2, with D maybe TRBD1 (5 bases). V was shortened by 0 bases and J by 0 bases, with 11 bases between the two germline ends. The CDR3 is 16 residues long. Germline CDR1 and CDR2: LGHNA and YNFKEQ. DNA of the CDR3: TGTGCCAGCAGCCAAGATCTAAGGGGCACTAACTATGGCTACACCTTC. It specifies CASSQDLRGTNYGYTF.

The chain joins TRBV7-2 to TRBJ2-7; TRBD1 agrees at 7 bases. The CDR3 runs to 16 residues. V was pared by 1 base and J by 0 bases, with 6 bases of the junction left unmatched. From germline, CDR1 is SGHTA and CDR2 FQGNSA. The CDR3 is CASSLGTGTFSYEQYF. CDR3 sequence (DNA): TGTGCCAGCAGCTTAGGGACAGGCACTTTCTCCTACGAGCAGTACTTC.